This paragraph reports one TCR beta chain. This clone's antigen is unknown. The input lacks base qualities; no much larger clone sits a single base away. Including the terminal cysteine and phenylalanine, the CDR3 comprises 17 residues. Kept here is only the CDR3 DNA, which spans 51 bases and is read in frame from base 1. CDR1 and CDR2 are drawn from the germline V gene (reference sequence): MNHEY, SMNVEV. Here V drops 6 bases and J drops 6 bases, and the junction holds 16 bases not matched to any gene. The donors were healthy, HIV-negative adults who had no recently reported acute infections or vaccinations. Only Caucasian adults living in Nashville, Tennessee, USA were represented among the donors. For unsorted samples, tens of millions of PBMCs were counted, and genomic DNA was extracted using the QIAamp DNA Blood Mini kit. After blood collection by leukapheresis, PBMCs were isolated using Ficoll-Histopaque density gradient centrifugation and then cryopreserved in the vapor phase of liquid nitrogen.

This record belongs to a study of shared clonotypes between healthy human individuals (dated by TCRdb to the early 2020s). The study in broad terms: The cohort included three men and a couple of women between 18 and 49 years of age. To estimate repertoire size and how much clonotypes are shared between individuals, the study performed deep sequencing of blood TCR repertoires from a few healthy adults. Libraries were prepared and TCR repertoires were sequenced by different laboratories using diverse techniques, in order to increase sequencing depth and limit assay-specific biases. Between about 0.85 and 8.9 billion PBMCs per donor were obtained by leukapheresis. Results the study describes overall, beyond this receptor: Because the study included only a small number of donors, the genetic and exposure-history diversity represented was limited. Sampling was restricted to blood, and TCR repertoires in tissue are likely to differ from TCR repertoires in blood. Pairwise subsampling led to the expectation that sequencing depth would affect the degree of clonotype sharing among donors.

Using the deep immunoSEQ assay, TCR CDR3 regions were amplified from genomic DNA by multiplex PCR. Extracted genomic DNA from each cell subset was spread evenly across all wells of several immunoSEQ 96-well plates, with each plate serving as a replicate. For unsorted PBMC, roughly 0.3 ug genomic DNA, equal to 25,000 to 35,000 T cell genomes, was loaded into each replicate PCR. Ten immunoSEQ deep assay plates were used to sequence unsorted PBMC genomic DNA. Purified libraries were measured with a Qubit 3.0 fluorometer, size-checked on a Bioanalyzer 2100, and measured again with the KAPA Library Quantification kit. Every immunoSEQ 96-well plate was sequenced on a separate single-read 150-cycle Illumina NextSeq 550 flow cell. On the authors' methods: Because the immunoSEQ output included only junctional sequences and no quality scores, the filtering could not be the same as the filtering used for full-length reads. To assign V/J genes and CDR3, sequences were annotated using PyIR, a Python wrapper for IgBLAST v1.9, with IMGT germline references. Reads were filtered out if the reads had weak V/J assignments (E-value above 1e-6), no CDR3, stop codons, out-of-frame junctions, or ambiguous translated residues. V3J clonotypes were defined as sequences sharing an identical inferred V gene, J gene, and CDR3 amino acid sequence. To compute the percentage overlap between repertoires, the number of shared unique clonotypes was divided by the size of the smaller repertoire. Three approaches were used to assess repertoire richness: RTK rarefaction, the Chao1 estimator, and Recon v2.1 estimates of unobserved clonotypes. In TCRdb, the immuneACCESS table is reduced to in-frame sequences with V and J assigned. These tables do not hold every clone; where another copy was compared, an unresolved V gene accounts for under half, and the others remain unexplained. That table supplies the V and J calls and clone size; D and trimming were determined from the DNA. The sample table lists about 500,000 clones, roughly 80% of them with a count of one. Around 12% of the sample comes from the top ten.

Recombination linked TRBV27 to TRBJ2-2; the central 7 bases match TRBD1. Specimen: PBMCs. This TCR came from a woman aged 40 to 50 in good health. Some clones in this sample may be carry-over from other donors' samples. The bases are TGTGCCAGCAGGCCGGGACAGCCACGAAATGGGGCCGGGGAGCTGTTTTTT. It specifies CASRPGQPRNGAGELFF.